This TCR beta chain comes out of a study of blood T cells in healthy people across ages. The authors ran a second PCR of 7 to 11 cycles using a sample-barcoded 5' primer and a J-beta primer mix. TCRdb itself ran the 5' RACE reads through MiXCR, one entry per CDR3 protein. The sample has 800,000 to 1,300,000 distinct CDR3 sequences, under 30% seen once. CDR3 size: 12 residues. Between the trimmed V and J ends, which lost 5 bases and 5 bases, there was a span of 10 bases. The germline CDR1 and CDR2 sequences are SGHAT and FQNNGV. Every donor gave approximately 10 milliliters of peripheral blood. The same data also contributed to another study, on T cells of mothers and their children.

J is TRBJ2-7 and V is TRBV11-2; no firm D call. The TCR sequence derives from a girl aged 2-10 years in good health. The sequenced material came from blood. The CDR3 sequence: CASSALLDEQYF. CDR3 coding DNA: TGTGCCAGCAGCGCTTTACTCGACGAGCAGTACTTC. Full variable domain (missing parts from reference TRBV11-2 and TRBJ2-7): EAGVAQSPRYKIIEKRQSVAFWCNPISGHATLYWYQQILGQGPKLLIQFQNNGVVDDSQLPKDRFSAERLKGVDSTLKIQPAKLEDSAVYLCASSALLDEQYFGPGTRLTVT.